The clone carrying this TCR beta chain was seen at least ten times. The data stem from a study of metastatic and nonmetastatic thyroid tumors. With MiXCR, TCRdb called clones anew from the PCR reads. The sample yields about 92,000 clones, about 15% seen once. The CDR3 is made up of 15 amino acids. Deletions cut 5 bases from V and 3 bases from J, with 15 bases between. Patients had received no treatment of any kind before thyroid surgery. The sample comprised blood. This TCR was sampled from a female donor with papillary thyroid cancer or a benign thyroid nodule (not recorded which). Some clones in this sample may be carry-over from other donors' samples. The chain carries TRBV12-3 or TRBV12-4 and TRBJ2-3; D possibly corresponds to TRBD2 (6 bases). The CDR3 region has the DNA TGTGCCAGCAGTCCGGACGGGAGAGGGACAGATACGCAGTATTTT. It encodes CASSPDGRGTDTQYF.